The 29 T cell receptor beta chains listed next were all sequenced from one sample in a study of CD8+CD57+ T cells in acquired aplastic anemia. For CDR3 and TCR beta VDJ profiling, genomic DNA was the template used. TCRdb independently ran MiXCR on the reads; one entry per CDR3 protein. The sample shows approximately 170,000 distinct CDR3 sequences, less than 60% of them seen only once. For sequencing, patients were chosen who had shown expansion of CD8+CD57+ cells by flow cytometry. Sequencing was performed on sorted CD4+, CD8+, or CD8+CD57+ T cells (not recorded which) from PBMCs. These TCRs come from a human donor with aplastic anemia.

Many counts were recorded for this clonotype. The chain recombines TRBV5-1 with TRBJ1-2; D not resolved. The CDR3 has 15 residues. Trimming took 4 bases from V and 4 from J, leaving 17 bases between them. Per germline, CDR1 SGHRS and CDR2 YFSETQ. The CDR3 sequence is CASSQEEGNLYGYTF. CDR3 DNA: TGCGCCAGCAGCCAAGAAGAAGGAAATCTCTATGGCTACACCTTC. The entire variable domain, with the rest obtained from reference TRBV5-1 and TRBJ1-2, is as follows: KAGVTQTPRYLIKTRGQQVTLSCSPISGHRSVSWYQQTPGQGLQFLFEYFSETQRNKGNFPGRFSGRQFSNSRSEMNVSTLELGDSALYLCASSQEEGNLYGYTFGSGTRLTVV.

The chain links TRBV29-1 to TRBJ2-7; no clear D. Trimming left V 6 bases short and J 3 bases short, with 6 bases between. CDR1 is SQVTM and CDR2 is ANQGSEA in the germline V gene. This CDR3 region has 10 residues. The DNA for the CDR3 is TGCAGCGTCTGGGGCTACGAGCAGTACGTC. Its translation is CSVWGYEQYV.

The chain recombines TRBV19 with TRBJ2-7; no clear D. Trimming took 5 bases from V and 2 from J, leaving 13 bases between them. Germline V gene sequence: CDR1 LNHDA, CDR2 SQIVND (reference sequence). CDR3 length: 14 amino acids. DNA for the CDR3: TGTGCCAGTAGTTCAGGCCTTGTAACCTACGAGCAGTACTTC. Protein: CASSSGLVTYEQYF.

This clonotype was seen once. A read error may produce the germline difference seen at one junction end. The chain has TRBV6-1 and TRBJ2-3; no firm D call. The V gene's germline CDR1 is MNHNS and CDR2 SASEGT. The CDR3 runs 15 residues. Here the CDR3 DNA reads TGTGCCGGCAGTGATGGTAACATATCCCAAGATACGCAGTATTTT. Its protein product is CAGSDGNISQDTQYF.

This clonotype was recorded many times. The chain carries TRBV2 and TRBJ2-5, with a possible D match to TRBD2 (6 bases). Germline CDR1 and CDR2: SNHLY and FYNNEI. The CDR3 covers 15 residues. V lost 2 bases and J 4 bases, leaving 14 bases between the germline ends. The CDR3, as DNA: TGTGCCAGCAGTGAATATGGTACGGGGGTAGAGACCCAGTACTTC. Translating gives CASSEYGTGVETQYF.

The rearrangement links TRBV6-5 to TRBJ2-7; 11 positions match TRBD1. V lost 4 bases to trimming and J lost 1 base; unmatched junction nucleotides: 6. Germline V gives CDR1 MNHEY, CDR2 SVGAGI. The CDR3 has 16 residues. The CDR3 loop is CASSSVWDRGSYEQYV. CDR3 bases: TGTGCCAGCAGTTCCGTTTGGGACAGGGGGTCCTACGAGCAGTACGTC.

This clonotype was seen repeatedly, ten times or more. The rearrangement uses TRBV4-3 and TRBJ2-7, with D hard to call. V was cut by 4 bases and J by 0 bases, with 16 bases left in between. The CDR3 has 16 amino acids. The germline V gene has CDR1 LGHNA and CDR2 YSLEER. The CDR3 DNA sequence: TGCGCCAGCAGCCGCTCCACAGACTCGAGCTCCTACGAGCAGTACTTC. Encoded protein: CASSRSTDSSSYEQYF.

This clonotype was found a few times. Here the CDR3 DNA reads TGTGCCAGCAGCCCACGATCTCAAGTTTTGGGGGCCAAAAACATTCAGTACTTC. Translated: CASSPRSQVLGAKNIQYF. The chain recombines TRBV4-2 with TRBJ2-4; no clear D. V dropped 4 bases and J dropped 1 base, with 20 bases sitting between them. CDR1 LGHNA and CDR2 YNFKEQ come from the germline V gene. The CDR3 spans 18 residues.

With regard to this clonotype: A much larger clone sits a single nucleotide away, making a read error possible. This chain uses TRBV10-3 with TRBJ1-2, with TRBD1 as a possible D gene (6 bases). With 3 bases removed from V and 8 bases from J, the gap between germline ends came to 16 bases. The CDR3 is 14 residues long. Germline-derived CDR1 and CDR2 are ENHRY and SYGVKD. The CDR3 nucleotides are TGTGCCATCAGTGAATGGGGGGCAGGGTGGGGCTACACCTTC. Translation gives CAISEWGAGWGYTF.

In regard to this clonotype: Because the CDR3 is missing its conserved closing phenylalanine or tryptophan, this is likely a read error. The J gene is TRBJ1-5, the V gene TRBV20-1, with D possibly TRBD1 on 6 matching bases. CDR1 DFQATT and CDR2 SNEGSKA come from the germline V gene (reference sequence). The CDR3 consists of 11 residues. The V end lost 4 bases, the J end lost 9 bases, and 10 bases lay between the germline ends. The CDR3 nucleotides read TGCAGTGCTACGTCGACAGGGCCCCAGCATTCT. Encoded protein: CSATSTGPQHS.

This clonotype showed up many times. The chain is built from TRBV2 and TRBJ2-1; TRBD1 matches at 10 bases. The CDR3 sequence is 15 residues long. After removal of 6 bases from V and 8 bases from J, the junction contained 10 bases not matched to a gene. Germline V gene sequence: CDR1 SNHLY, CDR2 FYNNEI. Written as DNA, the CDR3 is TGTGCCAGCAGCGCCGACAGGGGGCTTGGGGATGAGCAGTTCTTC. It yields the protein CASSADRGLGDEQFF.

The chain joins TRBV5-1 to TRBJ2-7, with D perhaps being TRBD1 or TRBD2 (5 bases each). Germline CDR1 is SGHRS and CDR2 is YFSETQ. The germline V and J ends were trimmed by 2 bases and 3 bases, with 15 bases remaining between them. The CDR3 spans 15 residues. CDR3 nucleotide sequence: TGCGCCAGCAGCTTAAATCCGGGACCTAACTACGAGCAGTACTTC. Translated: CASSLNPGPNYEQYF.

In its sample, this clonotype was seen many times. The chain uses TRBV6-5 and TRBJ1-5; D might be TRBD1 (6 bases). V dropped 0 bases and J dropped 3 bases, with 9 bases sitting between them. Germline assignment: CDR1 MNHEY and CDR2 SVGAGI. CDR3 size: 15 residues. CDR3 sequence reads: CASSYSGDTNQPQHF. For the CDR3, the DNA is TGTGCCAGCAGTTACTCGGGGGACACCAATCAGCCCCAGCATTTT.

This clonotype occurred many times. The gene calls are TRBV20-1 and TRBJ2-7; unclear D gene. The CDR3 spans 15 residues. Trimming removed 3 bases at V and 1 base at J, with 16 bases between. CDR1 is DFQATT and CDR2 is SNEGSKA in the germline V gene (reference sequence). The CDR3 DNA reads TGCAGTGCTAGGCGCGGCAAATCCGAGTCCTACGAGCAGTACTTC. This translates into CSARRGKSESYEQYF.

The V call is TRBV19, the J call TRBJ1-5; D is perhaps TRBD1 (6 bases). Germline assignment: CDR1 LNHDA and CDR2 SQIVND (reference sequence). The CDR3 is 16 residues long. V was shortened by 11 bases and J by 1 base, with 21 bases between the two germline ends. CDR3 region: CAWSPRGDGSNQPQHF. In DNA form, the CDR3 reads TGTGCCTGGAGTCCGAGGGGGGACGGAAGCAATCAGCCCCAGCATTTT.

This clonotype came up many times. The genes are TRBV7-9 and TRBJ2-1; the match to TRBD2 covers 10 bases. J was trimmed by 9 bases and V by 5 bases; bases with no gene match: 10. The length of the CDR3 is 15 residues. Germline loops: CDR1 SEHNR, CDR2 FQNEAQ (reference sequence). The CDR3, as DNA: TGTGCCAGCAGCCCGCTAGCGGGAGTTGACGGTGAGCAGTTCTTC. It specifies CASSPLAGVDGEQFF.

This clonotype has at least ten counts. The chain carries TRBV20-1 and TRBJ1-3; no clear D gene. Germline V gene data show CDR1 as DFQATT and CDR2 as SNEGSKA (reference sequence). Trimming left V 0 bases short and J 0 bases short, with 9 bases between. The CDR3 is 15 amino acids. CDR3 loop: CSARDPWLSGNTIYF. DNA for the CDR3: TGCAGTGCTAGAGATCCATGGCTCTCTGGAAACACCATATATTTT.

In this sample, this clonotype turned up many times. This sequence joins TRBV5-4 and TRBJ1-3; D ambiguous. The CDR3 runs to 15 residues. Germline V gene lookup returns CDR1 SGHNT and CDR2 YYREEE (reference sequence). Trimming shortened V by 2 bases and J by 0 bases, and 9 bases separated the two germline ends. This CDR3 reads CASSLDRFSGNTIYF. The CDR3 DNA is TGTGCCAGCAGCTTAGACCGGTTCTCTGGAAACACCATATATTTT.

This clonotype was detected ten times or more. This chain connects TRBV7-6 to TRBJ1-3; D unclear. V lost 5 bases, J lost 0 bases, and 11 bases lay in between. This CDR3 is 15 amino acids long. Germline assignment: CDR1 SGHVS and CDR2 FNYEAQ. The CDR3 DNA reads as TGTGCCAGCAGCCCGGATCGCCTCTCTGGAAACACCATATATTTT. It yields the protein CASSPDRLSGNTIYF.

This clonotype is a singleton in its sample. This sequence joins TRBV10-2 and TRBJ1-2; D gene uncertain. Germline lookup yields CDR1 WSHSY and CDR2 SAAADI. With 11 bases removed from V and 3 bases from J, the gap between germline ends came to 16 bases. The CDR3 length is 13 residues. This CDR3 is CACKASGDYGYTF. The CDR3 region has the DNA TGCGCCTGCAAGGCAAGTGGAGACTATGGCTACACCTTC.

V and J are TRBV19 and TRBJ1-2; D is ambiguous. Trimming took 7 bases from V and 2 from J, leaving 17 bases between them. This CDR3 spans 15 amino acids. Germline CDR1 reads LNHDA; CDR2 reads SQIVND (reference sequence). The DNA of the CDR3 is TGTGCCAGTACTCAATACGGCGGGCAGAACTATGGCTACACCTTC. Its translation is CASTQYGGQNYGYTF.

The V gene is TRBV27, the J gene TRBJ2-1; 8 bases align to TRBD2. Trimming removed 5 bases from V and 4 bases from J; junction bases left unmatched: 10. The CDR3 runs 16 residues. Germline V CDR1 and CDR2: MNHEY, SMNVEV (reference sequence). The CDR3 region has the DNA TGTGCCAGCAGTGTCCTAACTAGCGGATTATACAATGAGCAGTTCTTC. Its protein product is CASSVLTSGLYNEQFF.

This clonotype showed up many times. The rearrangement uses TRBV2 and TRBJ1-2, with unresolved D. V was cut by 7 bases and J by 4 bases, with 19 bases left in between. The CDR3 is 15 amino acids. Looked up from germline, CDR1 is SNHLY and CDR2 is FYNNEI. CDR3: CASNPEGAVAYGYTF. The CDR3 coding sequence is TGTGCCAGCAACCCGGAGGGTGCGGTAGCCTATGGCTACACCTTC. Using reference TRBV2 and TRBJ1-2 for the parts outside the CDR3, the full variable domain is EPEVTQTPSHQVTQMGQEVILRCVPISNHLYFYWYRQILGQKVEFLVSFYNNEISEKSEIFDDQFSVERPDGSNFTLKIRSTKLEDSAMYFCASNPEGAVAYGYTFGSGTRLTVV.

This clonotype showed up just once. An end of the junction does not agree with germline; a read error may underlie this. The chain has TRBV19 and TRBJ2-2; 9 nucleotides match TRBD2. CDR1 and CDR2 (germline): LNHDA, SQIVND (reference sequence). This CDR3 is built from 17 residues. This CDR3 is CASSTLSWTSVSGELLF. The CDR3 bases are TGTGCCAGTAGTACACTCTCATGGACTAGCGTCAGCGGGGAGCTGCTTTTT.

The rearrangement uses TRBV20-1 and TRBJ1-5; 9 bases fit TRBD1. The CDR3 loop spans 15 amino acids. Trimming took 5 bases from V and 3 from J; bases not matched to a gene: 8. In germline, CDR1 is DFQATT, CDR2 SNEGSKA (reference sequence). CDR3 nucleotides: TGCAGTGCTGGACCCGGGACAGGGACCAATCAGCCCCAGCATTTT. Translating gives CSAGPGTGTNQPQHF.

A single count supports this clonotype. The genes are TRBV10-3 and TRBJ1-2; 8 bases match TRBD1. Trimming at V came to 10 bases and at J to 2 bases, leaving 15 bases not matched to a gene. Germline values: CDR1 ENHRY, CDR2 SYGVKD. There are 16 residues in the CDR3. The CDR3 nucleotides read TGTGCCAGCGGTTACCATCTAAACAGGGGGAACTATGGCTACACCTTC. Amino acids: CASGYHLNRGNYGYTF.

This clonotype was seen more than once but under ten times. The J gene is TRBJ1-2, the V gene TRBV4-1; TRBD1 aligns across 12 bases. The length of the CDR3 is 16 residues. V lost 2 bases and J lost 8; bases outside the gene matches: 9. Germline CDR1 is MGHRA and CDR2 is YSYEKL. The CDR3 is CASSQTGTGGPEGYTF. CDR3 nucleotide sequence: TGCGCCAGCAGCCAAACCGGGACAGGGGGCCCGGAGGGCTACACCTTC.

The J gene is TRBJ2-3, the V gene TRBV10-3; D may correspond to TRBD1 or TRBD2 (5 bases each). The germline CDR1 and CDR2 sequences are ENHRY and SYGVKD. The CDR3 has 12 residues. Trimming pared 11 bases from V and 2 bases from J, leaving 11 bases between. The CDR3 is CAVGTLTDTQYF. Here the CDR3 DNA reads TGTGCCGTCGGGACGCTCACAGATACGCAGTATTTT.

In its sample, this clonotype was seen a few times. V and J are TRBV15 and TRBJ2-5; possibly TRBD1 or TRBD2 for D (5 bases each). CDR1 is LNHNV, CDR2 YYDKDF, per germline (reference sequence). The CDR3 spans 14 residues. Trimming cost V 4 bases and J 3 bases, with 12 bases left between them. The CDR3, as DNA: TGTGCCACCAGCACGGGGCTTTGGGAAGAGACCCAGTACTTC. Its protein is CATSTGLWEETQYF.